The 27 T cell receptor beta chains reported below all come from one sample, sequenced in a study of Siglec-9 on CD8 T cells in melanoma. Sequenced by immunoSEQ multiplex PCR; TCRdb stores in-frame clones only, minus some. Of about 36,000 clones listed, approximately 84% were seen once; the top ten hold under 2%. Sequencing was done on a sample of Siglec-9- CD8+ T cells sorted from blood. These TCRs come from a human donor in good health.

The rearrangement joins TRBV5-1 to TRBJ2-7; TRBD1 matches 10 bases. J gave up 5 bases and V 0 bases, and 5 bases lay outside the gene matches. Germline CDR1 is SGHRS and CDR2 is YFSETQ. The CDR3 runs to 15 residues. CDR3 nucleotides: TGCGCCAGCAGCTTGGAGGGACAGGGGCTCCACGAGCAGTACTTC. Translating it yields CASSLEGQGLHEQYF.

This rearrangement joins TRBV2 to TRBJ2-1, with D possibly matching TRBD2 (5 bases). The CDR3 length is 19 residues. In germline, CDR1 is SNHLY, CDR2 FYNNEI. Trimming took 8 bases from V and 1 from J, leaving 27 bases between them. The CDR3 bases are TGTGCCAGCGACTCCGAGGTAACAGTTAAGTCGGGATCCTACAATGAGCAGTTCTTC. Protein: CASDSEVTVKSGSYNEQFF.

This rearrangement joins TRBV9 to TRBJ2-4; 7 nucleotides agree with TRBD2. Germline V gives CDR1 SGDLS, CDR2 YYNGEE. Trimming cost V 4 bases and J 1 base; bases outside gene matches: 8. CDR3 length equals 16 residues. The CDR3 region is CASSTPSGGAKNIQYF. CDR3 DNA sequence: TGTGCCAGCAGCACCCCTAGCGGCGGGGCCAAAAACATTCAGTACTTC.

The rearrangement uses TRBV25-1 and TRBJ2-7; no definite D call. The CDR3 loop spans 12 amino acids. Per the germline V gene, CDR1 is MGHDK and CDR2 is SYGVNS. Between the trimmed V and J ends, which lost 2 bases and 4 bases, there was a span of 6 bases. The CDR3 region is CASSETLYEQYF. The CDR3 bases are TGTGCCAGCAGTGAAACTCTGTACGAGCAGTACTTC.

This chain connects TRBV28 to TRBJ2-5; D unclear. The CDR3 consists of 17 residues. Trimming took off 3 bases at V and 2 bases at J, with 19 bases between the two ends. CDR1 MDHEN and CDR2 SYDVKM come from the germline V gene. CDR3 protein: CASSFPPWSESQETQYF. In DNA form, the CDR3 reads TGTGCCAGCAGTTTCCCGCCCTGGTCAGAGTCTCAAGAGACCCAGTACTTC. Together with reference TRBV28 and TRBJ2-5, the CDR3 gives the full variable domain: DVKVTQSSRYLVKRTGEKVFLECVQDMDHENMFWYRQDPGLGLRLIYFSYDVKMKEKGDIPEGYSVSREKKERFSLILESASTNQTSMYLCASSFPPWSESQETQYFGPGTRLLVL.

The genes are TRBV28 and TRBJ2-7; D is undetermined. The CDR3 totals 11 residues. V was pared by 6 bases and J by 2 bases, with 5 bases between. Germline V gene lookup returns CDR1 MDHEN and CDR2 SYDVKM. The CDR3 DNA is TGTGCCAGCAGGCTCGCCTACGAGCAGTACTTC. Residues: CASRLAYEQYF.

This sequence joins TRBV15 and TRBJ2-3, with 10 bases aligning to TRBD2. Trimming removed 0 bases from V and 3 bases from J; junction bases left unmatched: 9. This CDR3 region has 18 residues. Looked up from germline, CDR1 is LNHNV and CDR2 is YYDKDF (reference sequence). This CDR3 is CATSRDFASGSFTDTQYF. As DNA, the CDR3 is TGTGCCACCAGCAGAGATTTTGCTAGCGGGAGTTTTACAGATACGCAGTATTTT. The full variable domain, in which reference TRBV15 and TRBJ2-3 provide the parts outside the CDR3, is DAMVIQNPRYQVTQFGKPVTLSCSQTLNHNVMYWYQQKSSQAPKLLFHYYDKDFNNEADTPDNFQSRRPNTSFCFLDIRSPGLGDTAMYLCATSRDFASGSFTDTQYFGPGTRLTVL.

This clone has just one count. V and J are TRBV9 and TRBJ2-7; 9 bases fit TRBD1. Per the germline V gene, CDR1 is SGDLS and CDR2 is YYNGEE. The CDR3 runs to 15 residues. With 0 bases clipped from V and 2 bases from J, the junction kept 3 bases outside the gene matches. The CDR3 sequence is CASSVAGTGPYEQYF. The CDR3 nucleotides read TGTGCCAGCAGCGTAGCAGGGACAGGGCCCTACGAGCAGTACTTC.

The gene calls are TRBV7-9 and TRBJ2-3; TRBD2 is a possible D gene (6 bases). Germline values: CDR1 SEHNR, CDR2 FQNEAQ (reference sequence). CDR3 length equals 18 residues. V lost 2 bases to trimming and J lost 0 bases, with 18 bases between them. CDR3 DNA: TGTGCCAGCAGCTTACAACTTATGGACTATACTAGCACAGATACGCAGTATTTT. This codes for CASSLQLMDYTSTDTQYF.

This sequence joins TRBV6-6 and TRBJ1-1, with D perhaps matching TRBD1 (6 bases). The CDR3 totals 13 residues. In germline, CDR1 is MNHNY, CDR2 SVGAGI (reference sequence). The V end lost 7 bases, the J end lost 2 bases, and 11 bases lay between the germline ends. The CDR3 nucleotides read TGTGCCAGCACCTTGACAGGCAACACTGAAGCTTTCTTT. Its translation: CASTLTGNTEAFF.

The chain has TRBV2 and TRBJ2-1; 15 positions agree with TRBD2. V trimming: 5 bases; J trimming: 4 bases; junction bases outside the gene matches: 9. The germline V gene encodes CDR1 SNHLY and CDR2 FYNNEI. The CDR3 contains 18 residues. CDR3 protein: CASSPGLAGGRFYNEQFF. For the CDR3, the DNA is TGTGCCAGCAGTCCGGGACTAGCGGGAGGACGCTTTTACAATGAGCAGTTCTTC.

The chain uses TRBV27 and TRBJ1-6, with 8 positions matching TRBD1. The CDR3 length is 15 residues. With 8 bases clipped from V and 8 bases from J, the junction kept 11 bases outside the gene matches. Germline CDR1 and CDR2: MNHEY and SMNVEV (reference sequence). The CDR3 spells CASSLGQGAYSPLHF. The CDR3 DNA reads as TGTGCCAGCTCCCTCGGGCAGGGGGCTTATTCACCCCTCCACTTT.

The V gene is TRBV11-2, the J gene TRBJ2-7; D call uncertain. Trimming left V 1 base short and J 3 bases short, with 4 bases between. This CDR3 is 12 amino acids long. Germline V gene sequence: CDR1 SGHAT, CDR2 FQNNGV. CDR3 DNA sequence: TGTGCCAGCAGCTTAGGGTTCTACGAGCAGTACTTC. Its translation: CASSLGFYEQYF. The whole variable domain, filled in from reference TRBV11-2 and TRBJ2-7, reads EAGVAQSPRYKIIEKRQSVAFWCNPISGHATLYWYQQILGQGPKLLIQFQNNGVVDDSQLPKDRFSAERLKGVDSTLKIQPAKLEDSAVYLCASSLGFYEQYFGPGTRLTVT.

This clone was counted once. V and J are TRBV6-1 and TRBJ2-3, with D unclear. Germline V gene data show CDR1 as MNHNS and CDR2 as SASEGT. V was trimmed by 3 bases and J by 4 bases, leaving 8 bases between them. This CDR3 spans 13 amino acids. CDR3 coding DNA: TGTGCCAGCAGTGAGATCGGTGCAGATACGCAGTATTTT. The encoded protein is CASSEIGADTQYF.

The CDR3 loop is CASSFSDYEQYF. The CDR3, as DNA: TGTGCCAGCAGCTTTTCGGACTACGAGCAGTACTTC. The V call is TRBV5-6, the J call TRBJ2-7; no clear D. The V and J ends lost 2 bases and 3 bases respectively, with 6 bases between them. The CDR3 runs 12 residues. Germline CDR1 is SGHDT and CDR2 is YYEEEE.

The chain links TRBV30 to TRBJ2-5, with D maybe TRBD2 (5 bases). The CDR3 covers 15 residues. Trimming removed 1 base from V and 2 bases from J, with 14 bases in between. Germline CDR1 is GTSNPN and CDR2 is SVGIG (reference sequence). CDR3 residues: CAWSDDYGVQETQYF. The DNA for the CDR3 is TGTGCCTGGAGTGACGATTACGGGGTTCAAGAGACCCAGTACTTC.

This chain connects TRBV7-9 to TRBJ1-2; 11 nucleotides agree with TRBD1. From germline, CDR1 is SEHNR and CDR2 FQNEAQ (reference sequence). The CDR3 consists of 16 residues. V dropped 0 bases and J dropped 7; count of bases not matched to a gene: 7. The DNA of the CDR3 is TGTGCCAGCAGCTTAGCGCAGGGACAGGGGGTGCTTGGCTACACCTTC. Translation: CASSLAQGQGVLGYTF.

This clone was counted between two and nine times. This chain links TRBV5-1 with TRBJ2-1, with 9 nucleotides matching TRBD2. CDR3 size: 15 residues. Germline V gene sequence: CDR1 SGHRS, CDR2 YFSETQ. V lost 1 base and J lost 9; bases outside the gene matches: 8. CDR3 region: CASSLLAGAPSEQFF. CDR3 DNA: TGCGCCAGCAGCTTGTTAGCGGGAGCCCCCAGTGAGCAGTTCTTC.

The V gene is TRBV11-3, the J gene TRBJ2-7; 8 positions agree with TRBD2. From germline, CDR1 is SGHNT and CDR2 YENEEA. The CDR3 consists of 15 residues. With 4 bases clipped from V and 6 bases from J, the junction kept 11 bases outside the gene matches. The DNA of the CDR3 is TGTGCCAGCAGCTCCTTGACTAGCGCCTCCCCCGAGCAGTACTTC. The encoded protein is CASSSLTSASPEQYF.

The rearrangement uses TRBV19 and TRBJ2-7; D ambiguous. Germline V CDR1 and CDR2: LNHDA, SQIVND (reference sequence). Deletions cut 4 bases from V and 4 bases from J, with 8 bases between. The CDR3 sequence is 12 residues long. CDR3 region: CASSTSGYEQYF. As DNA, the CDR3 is TGTGCCAGTAGTACGTCGGGTTACGAGCAGTACTTC. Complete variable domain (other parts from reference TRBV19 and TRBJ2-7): DGGITQSPKYLFRKEGQNVTLSCEQNLNHDAMYWYRQDPGQGLRLIYYSQIVNDFQKGDIAEGYSVSREKKESFPLTVTSAQKNPTAFYLCASSTSGYEQYFGPGTRLTVT.

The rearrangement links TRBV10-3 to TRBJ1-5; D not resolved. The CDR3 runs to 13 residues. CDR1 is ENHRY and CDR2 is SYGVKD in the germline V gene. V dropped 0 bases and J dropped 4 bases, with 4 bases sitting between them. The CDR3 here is CAISESMNQPQHF. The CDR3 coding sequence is TGTGCCATCAGTGAGTCGATGAATCAGCCCCAGCATTTT.

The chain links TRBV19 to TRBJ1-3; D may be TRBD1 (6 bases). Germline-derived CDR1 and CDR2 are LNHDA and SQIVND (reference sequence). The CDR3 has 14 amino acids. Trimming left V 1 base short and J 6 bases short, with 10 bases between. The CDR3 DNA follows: TGTGCCAGTAGTATAGTGGGGGCAGAAAACACCATATATTTT. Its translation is CASSIVGAENTIYF.

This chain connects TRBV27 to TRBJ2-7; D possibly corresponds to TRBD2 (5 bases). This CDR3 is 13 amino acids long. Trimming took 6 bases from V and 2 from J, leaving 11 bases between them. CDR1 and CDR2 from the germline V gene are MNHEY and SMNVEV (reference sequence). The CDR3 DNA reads TGTGCCAGCAGCCTACTAGGAACCTACGAGCAGTACTTC. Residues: CASSLLGTYEQYF.

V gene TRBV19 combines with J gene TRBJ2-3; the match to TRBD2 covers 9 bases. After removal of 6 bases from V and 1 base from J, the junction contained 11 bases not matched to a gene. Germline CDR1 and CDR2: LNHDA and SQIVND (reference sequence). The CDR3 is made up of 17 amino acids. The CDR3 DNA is TGTGCCAGTAGCTATACTCTAGCGGGACCTCGCACAGATACGCAGTATTTT. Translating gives CASSYTLAGPRTDTQYF.

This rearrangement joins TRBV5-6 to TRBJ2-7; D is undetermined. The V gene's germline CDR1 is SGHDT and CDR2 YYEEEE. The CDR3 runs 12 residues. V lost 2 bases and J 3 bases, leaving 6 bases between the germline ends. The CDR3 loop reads CASSFTDYEQYF. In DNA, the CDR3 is TGTGCCAGCAGCTTCACGGACTACGAGCAGTACTTC.

This chain's CDR3 is CASSAGAINEQFF. The CDR3 nucleotides read TGTGCCAGCAGTGCTGGGGCGATCAATGAGCAGTTCTTC. The rearrangement joins TRBV6-4 to TRBJ2-1, with D maybe TRBD1 (5 bases). This CDR3 has 13 residues. The ends were cut back, 4 bases at V and 6 bases at J, with 10 bases in the middle. Germline assignment: CDR1 MRHNA and CDR2 SNTAGT.

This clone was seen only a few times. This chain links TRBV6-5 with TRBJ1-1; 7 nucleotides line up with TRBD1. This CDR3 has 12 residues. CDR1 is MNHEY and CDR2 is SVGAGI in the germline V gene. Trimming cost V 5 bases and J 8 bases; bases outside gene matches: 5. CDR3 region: CASSRTGVEAFF. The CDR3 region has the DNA TGTGCCAGCAGTCGTACAGGGGTCGAAGCTTTCTTT.